This TCR beta chain was sequenced during a study of lymphopenia after photon versus proton radiotherapy. General study results and limits: A bigger post-nadir fall in TCR diversity correlated inversely with survival time in deceased patients. Better survival with proton therapy was suggested as possible, not demonstrated. Under photons, naive T cells and diversity fell while effector/memory populations rose.

Clones were sequenced by immunoSEQ multiplex PCR, and TCRdb holds only the in-frame ones, with some missing. The data contain around 31,000 clones, approximately 92% of them singletons. This CDR3 is built from 16 residues. V shed 6 bases and J shed 2 bases, with 20 bases lying between them. Germline assignment: CDR1 SGHRS and CDR2 YFSETQ. With regard to this clone: The antigen is not known.

The gene calls are TRBV5-1 and TRBJ2-5; weak D call: TRBD1 (6 bases). The sample consisted of peripheral blood, taken from a patient treated with proton-based radiotherapy. The receptor comes from a woman between 65 and 79 years old with pancreatic cancer. Some clones in this sample may be carry-over from other donors' samples. The CDR3, as DNA: TGCGCCAGCAACCTGGGATCTCGGACAGAACAAGAGACCCAGTACTTC. This gives the protein CASNLGSRTEQETQYF. The entire variable domain, with the rest obtained from reference TRBV5-1 and TRBJ2-5, is as follows: KAGVTQTPRYLIKTRGQQVTLSCSPISGHRSVSWYQQTPGQGLQFLFEYFSETQRNKGNFPGRFSGRQFSNSRSEMNVSTLELGDSALYLCASNLGSRTEQETQYFGPGTRLLVL.